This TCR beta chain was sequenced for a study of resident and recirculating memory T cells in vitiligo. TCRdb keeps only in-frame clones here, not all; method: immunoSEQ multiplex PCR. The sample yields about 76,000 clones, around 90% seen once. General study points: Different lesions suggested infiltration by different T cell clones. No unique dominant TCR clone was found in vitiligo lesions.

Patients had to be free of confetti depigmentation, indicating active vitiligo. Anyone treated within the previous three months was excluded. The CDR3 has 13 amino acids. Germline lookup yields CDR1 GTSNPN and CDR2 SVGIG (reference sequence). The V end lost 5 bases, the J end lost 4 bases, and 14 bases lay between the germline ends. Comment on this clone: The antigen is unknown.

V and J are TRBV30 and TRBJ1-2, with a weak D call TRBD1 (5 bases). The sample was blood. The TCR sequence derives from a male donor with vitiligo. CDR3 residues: CAWSLAGSYGYTF. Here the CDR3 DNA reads TGTGCCTGGTCTCTTGCAGGGTCCTATGGCTACACCTTC.